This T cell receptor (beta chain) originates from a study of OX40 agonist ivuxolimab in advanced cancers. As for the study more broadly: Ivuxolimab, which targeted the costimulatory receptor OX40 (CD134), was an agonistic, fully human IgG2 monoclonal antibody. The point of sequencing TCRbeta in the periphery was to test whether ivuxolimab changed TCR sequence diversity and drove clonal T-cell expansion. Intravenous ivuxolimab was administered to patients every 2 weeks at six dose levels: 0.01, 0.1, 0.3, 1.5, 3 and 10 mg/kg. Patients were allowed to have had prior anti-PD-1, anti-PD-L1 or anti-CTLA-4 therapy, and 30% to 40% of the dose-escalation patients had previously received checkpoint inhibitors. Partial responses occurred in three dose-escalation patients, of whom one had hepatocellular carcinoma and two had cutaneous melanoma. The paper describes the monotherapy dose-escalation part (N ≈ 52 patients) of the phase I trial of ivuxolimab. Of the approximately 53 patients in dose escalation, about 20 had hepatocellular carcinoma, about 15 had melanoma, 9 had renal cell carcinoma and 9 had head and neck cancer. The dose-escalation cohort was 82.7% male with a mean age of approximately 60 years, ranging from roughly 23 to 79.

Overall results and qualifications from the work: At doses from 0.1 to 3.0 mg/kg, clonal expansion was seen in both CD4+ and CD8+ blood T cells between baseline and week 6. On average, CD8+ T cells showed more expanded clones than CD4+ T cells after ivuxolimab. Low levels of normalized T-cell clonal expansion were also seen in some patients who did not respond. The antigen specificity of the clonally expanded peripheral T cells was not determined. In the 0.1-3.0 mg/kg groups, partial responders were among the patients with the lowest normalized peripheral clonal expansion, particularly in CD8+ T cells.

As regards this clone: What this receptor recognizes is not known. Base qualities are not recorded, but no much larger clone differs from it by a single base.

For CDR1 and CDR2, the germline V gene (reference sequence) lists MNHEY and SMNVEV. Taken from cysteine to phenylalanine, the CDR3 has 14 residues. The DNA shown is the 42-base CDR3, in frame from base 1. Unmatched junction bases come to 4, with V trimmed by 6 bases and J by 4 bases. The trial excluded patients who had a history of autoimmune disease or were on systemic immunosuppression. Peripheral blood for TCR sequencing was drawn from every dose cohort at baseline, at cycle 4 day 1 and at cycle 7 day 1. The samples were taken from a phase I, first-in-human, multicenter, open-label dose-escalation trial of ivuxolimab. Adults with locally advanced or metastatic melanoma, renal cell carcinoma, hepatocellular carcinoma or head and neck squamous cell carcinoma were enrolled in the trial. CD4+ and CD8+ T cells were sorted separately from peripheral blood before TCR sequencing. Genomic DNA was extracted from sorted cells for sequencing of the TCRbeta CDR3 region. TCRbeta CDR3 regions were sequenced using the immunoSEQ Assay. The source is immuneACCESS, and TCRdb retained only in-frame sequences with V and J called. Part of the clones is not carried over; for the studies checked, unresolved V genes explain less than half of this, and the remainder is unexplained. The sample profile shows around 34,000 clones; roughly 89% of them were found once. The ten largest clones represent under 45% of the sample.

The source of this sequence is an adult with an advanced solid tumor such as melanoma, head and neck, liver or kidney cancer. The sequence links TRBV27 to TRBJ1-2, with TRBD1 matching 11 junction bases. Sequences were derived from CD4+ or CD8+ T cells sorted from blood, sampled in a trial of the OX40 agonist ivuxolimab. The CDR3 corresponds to CASSSGTGGYGYTF. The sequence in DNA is TGTGCCAGCAGCTCCGGGACAGGGGGCTATGGCTACACCTTC.